This T cell receptor beta chain was profiled in a study of blood T cell repertoires in COVID-19 (dated by TCRdb to 2020 to 2022). Study-wide context: Samples from collaborators originated in the United States, Italy and Spain and spanned both the acute and convalescent phases of COVID-19. The material from the prospective study consisted of cDNA or gDNA derived from T cells, B-cell-depleted T cells, or PBMCs. Deeply sampled blood TCRbeta repertoires from subjects exposed to, actively infected with, or recovered from COVID-19 were included in the dataset. The repertoires were released in a freely available public database meant as a resource for research on the immune response to SARS-CoV-2. Samples were obtained from the ongoing ImmuneRACE study (first 160 participants) and from 1,254 subjects provided by 6 global collaborators. A de-identified subject ID, COVID-19 status, age in years and sex were almost always included in the sample metadata. Where HLA class I and class II types were available, the types were taken from metadata supplied by the sample provider, not from assay-based typing.

Germline trimming amounts to 3 bases on V and 5 bases on J, with 10 as the count of junction bases outside the gene matches. From the germline V gene, CDR1 is KGHDR and CDR2 is SFDVKD. From the cysteine through the phenylalanine, the CDR3 covers 16 amino acids. Only CDR3 DNA remains: 48 bases, in frame from the first base. The immunoSEQ Assay, a bias-controlled multiplex PCR, was used to amplify TCRbeta CDR3 regions from genomic DNA. The authors' analysis ran thus. The number of nucleated cells in each sample was estimated from the amplification of reference gene primers within the assay. To quantify the absolute abundance of each unique TCRbeta CDR3 rearrangement, sequence reads were collapsed and filtered. For each sample, productive Simpson clonality was calculated as the square root of Simpson's diversity index over productive rearrangements. As stored in TCRdb, this immuneACCESS dataset retains in-frame rearrangements with V and J assigned. A fraction of the clones does not appear; measured against another copy, unresolved V genes explain less than half of the discrepancy, and the remainder lacks a known reason. That table supplies the V and J calls and clone size; D and trimming were determined from the DNA. This sample holds about 52,000 clones; roughly 87% were observed only once. Approximately 15% of the sample is taken by the ten largest.

This clone was detected only once. Its antigen target is currently unknown. No qualities accompany the bases; no much larger clone lies one base away. Collaborating institutions collected whole blood in K2EDTA tubes following their own protocols. For TCRbeta analysis, collaborator samples were shipped as frozen whole blood, as isolated PBMCs, or as DNA extracted from either sample type. Here is what the overall study found, with its caveats: The quantity of clinical and demographic metadata differed by source and by participant and was supplied without curation.

The sample comprised peripheral blood. The sequence came from a human donor with active COVID-19. The donor label of this sample is uncertain. Here the chain combines TRBV24-1 and TRBJ2-5; 8 bases in the junction line up with TRBD2. The sequenced DNA: TGTGCCACCAGTGATACAAACGGGGGGGCCCGTGAGACCCAGTACTTC. This encodes CATSDTNGGARETQYF.